This T cell receptor beta chain stems from a study of blood T cell repertoires in COVID-19. The wider study: The samples span acute and convalescent COVID-19 from the United States, Italy and Spain. PBMCs, B-cell-depleted T cells, or T cells were the source of the cDNA or gDNA that made up the material.

Those enrolled in Seattle joined during active infection and were followed longitudinally afterward. CDR1 and CDR2 from the germline V gene are MDHEN and SYDVKM. V was clipped by 4 bases and J by 6 bases, with 13 bases between them. This CDR3 is 13 amino acids long. Source study methods: By means of reference gene primer amplification, nucleated cell counts were estimated. Libraries were prepared by immunoSEQ multiplex PCR; TCRdb keeps only in-frame clonotypes and omits some of them. V, J and clone size are taken as reported in that table, and D and trimming were inferred from the DNA itself. The sample has approximately 250,000 clones, over 70% seen once.

Specimen: peripheral blood. The genes are TRBV28 and TRBJ2-7; D uncertain. The sequence derives from a woman between 65 and 79 years old with COVID-19, enrolled during active disease. CDR3 in DNA: TGTGCCAGCAGTTCCTTTCTCGGCGGCGAGCAGTACTTC. Translating gives CASSSFLGGEQYF.